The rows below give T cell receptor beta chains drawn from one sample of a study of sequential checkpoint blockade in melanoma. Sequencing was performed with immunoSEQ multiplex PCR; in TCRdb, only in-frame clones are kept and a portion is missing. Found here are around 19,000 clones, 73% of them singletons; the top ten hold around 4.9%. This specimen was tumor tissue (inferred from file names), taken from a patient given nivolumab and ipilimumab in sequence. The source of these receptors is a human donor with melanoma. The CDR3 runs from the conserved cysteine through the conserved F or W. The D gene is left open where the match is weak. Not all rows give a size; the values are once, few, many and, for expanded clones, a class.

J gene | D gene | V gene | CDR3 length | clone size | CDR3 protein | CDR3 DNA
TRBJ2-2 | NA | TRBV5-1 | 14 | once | CASSVISSGGELFF | TGCGCCAGCAGCGTGATCTCCTCGGGGGGGGAGCTGTTTTTT
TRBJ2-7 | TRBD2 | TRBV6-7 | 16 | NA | CASSSDLAVPPYEQYF | TGTGCCAGCAGTAGCGATCTAGCGGTTCCTCCCTACGAGCAGTACTTC
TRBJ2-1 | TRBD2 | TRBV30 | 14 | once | CAWSKGLAANEQFF | TGTGCCTGGAGTAAGGGACTAGCGGCAAATGAGCAGTTCTTC
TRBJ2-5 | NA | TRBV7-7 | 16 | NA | CASSLGGVGGQETQYF | TGTGCCAGCAGCTTAGGTGGAGTTGGGGGCCAAGAGACCCAGTACTTC
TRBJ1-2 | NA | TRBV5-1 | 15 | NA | CASSSDRPLPYGYTF | TGCGCCAGCAGCTCTGACAGGCCGCTCCCCTATGGCTACACCTTC
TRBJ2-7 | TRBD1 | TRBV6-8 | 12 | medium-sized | CATGQGAYEQYF | TGTGCCACCGGACAGGGTGCCTACGAGCAGTACTTC
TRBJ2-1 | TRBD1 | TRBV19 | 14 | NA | CASSNYGQGERQFF | TGTGCCAGTAGTAATTATGGACAGGGTGAACGGCAGTTCTTC
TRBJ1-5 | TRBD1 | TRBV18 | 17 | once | CASSGTGSLISNQPQHF | TGTGCCAGCTCAGGGACAGGGAGCCTTATCAGCAATCAGCCCCAGCATTTT
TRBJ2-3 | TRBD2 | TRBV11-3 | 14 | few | CASSSTWTSALWYF | TGTGCCAGCAGTTCAACGTGGACTAGCGCCCTGTGGTATTTT
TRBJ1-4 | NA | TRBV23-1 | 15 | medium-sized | CASSQVQETNEKLFF | TGCGCCAGCAGCCAGGTACAGGAAACTAATGAAAAACTGTTTTTT
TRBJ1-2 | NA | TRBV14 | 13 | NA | CASSQTGLRGYTF | TGTGCCAGCAGCCAAACAGGGCTTCGAGGCTACACCTTC
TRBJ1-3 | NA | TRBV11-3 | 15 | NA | CASSLDLASGNTIYF | TGTGCCAGCAGCTTAGATCTCGCCTCTGGAAACACCATATATTTT
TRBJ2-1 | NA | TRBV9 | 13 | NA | CASSVGVAEQQFF | TGTGCCAGCAGCGTAGGGGTGGCGGAACAGCAGTTCTTC
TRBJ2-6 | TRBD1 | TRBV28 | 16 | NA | CASSANKGAAFNVLTF | TGTGCCAGCAGTGCCAATAAGGGGGCCGCGTTCAACGTCCTGACTTTC
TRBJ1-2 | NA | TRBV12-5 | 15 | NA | CASTPEGRANYGYTF | TGTGCCAGCACCCCCGAGGGCAGGGCTAACTATGGCTACACCTTC
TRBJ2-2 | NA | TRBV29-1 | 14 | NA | CSVKGSDNTGELFF | TGCAGCGTTAAGGGGTCGGACAACACCGGGGAGCTGTTTTTT
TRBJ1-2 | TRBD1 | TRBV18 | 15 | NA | CASSPQGQANYGYTF | TGTGCCAGCTCACCCCAGGGACAGGCTAACTATGGCTACACCTTC
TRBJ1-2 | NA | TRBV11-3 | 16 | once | CASSHSPGEGGGGYTF | TGTGCCAGCAGCCACTCTCCGGGGGAGGGAGGGGGTGGCTACACCTTC
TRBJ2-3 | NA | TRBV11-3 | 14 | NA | CASSLLAGADTQYF | TGTGCCAGCAGCTTATTAGCTGGGGCAGATACGCAGTATTTT
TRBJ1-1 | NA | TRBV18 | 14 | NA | CASSPRGQNTEAFF | TGTGCCAGCTCACCGCGTGGACAGAACACTGAAGCTTTCTTT
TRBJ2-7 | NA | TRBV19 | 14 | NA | CASSRAGSSYEQYF | TGTGCCAGTAGTCGAGCAGGGAGCTCCTACGAGCAGTACTTC
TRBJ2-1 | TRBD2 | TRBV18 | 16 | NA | CASSPPRDYAFGEQFF | TGTGCCAGCTCACCACCGCGGGACTACGCCTTCGGTGAGCAGTTCTTC
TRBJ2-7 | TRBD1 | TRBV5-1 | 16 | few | CASSRSTGVKIHEQYF | TGCGCCAGCAGCCGCTCGACAGGGGTAAAGATCCACGAGCAGTACTTC
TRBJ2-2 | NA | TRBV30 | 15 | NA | CAWGVGQRSTGELFF | TGTGCCTGGGGGGTCGGACAGCGGAGCACCGGGGAGCTGTTTTTT
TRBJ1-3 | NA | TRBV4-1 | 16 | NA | CASAGDGFFSGNTIYF | TGCGCCAGTGCGGGGGACGGTTTCTTCTCTGGAAACACCATATATTTT
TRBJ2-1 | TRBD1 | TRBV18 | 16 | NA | CASSQFSGTVNNEQFF | TGTGCCAGCTCGCAATTCTCCGGGACAGTCAACAATGAGCAGTTCTTC
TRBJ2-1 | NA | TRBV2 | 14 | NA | CASSVGGSYNEQFF | TGTGCCAGCAGCGTAGGTGGCTCCTACAATGAGCAGTTCTTC
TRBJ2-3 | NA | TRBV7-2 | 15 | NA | CASSLSGLSGDTQYF | TGTGCCAGCAGCTTATCTGGGCTTAGCGGAGATACGCAGTATTTT
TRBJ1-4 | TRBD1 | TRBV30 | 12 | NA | CAWGPQDRELFF | TGTGCCTGGGGACCCCAGGACAGGGAACTGTTTTTT
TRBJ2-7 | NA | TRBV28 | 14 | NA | CASSQGGYLYEQYF | TGTGCCAGCTCCCAGGGGGGTTATCTATACGAGCAGTACTTC
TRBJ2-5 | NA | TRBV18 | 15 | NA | CASSDSVRYQETQYF | TGTGCCAGCTCAGACAGCGTTCGGTACCAAGAGACCCAGTACTTC
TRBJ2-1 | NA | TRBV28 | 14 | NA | CASTKGGAPNEQFF | TGTGCCAGCACTAAGGGTGGGGCTCCCAATGAGCAGTTCTTC
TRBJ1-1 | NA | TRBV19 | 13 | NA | CASRTGGDTEAFF | TGTGCCAGTAGAACCGGAGGGGACACTGAAGCTTTCTTT
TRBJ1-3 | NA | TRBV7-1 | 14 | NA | CASSLGGSGNTIYF | TGTGCCAGCAGCTTGGGTGGCTCTGGAAACACCATATATTTT
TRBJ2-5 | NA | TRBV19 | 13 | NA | CASSIRQTETQYF | TGTGCCAGTAGTATCCGGCAGACCGAGACCCAGTACTTC
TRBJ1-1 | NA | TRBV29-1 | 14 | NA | CSARGDAGNTEAFF | TGCAGCGCAAGAGGCGATGCGGGGAACACTGAAGCTTTCTTT
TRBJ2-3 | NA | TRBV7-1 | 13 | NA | CASGRFVTDTQYF | TGTGCCTCCGGCAGGTTTGTGACAGATACGCAGTATTTT
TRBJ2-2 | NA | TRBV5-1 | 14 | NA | CASSLVVGTGELFF | TGCGCCAGCAGCTTGGTCGTTGGCACCGGGGAGCTGTTTTTT
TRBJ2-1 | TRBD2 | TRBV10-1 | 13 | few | CASGGVAGGEQFF | TGCGCCAGCGGAGGGGTAGCGGGGGGCGAACAGTTCTTC
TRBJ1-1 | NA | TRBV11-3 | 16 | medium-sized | CASSSTARRMNTEAFF | TGTGCCAGCAGCTCGACCGCTAGACGGATGAACACTGAAGCTTTCTTT
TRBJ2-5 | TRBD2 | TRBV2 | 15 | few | CASSGLAGVQETQYF | TGTGCCAGCAGTGGACTAGCGGGGGTGCAAGAGACCCAGTACTTC
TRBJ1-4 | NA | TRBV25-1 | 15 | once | CASSDYGGRVEKLFF | TGTGCCAGCAGTGACTACGGGGGGCGCGTGGAAAAACTGTTTTTT
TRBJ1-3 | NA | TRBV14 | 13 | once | CASSSTGGNTIYF | TGTGCCAGCAGCTCGACGGGTGGAAACACCATATATTTT
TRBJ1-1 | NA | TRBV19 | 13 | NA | CASSAGLNTEAFF | TGTGCCAGTAGTGCCGGACTGAACACTGAAGCTTTCTTT
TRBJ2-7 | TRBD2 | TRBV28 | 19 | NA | CASSLYRRVRASGRNEQYF | TGTGCCAGCAGTTTATATCGGAGGGTGAGGGCTAGCGGGAGGAACGAGCAGTACTTC
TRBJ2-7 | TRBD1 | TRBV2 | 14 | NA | CASSEDRELDEQYF | TGTGCCAGCAGCGAAGACAGGGAGCTCGACGAGCAGTACTTC
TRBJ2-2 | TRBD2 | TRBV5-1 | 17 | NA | CASSPGTSGGGTGELFF | TGCGCCAGCAGCCCCGGGACTAGCGGGGGTGGGACCGGGGAGCTGTTTTTT
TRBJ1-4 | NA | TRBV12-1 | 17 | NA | CASREGYSGTGDEKLFF | TGTGCCAGCCGAGAAGGATACTCCGGGACAGGGGATGAAAAACTGTTTTTT
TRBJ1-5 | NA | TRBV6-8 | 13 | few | CASSRDIAQPQHF | TGTGCCAGCTCGAGGGACATAGCTCAGCCCCAGCATTTT
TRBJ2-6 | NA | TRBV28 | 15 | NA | CASRSGWSGANVLTF | TGTGCCAGCAGGTCAGGGTGGTCCGGGGCCAACGTCCTGACTTTC